This T cell receptor beta chain was documented in a study of CD8+ T cells in alopecia areata. Study-level background: Among treated patients, oral tofacitinib was administered at 5 to 10 mg twice daily. Severity scores in treated patients reflected the percentage of scalp affected.

Study-level points and caveats: Scalp clonality, together with expanded CD8+ clones among the top 100, fell significantly with tofacitinib.

This clone was observed a single time. Its antigen is unknown. Germline CDR1 is SNHLY and CDR2 is FYNNEI. V was clipped by 4 bases and J by 9 bases, with 13 bases between them. The CDR3 runs to 13 residues. Regarding treatment: oral pan-JAK inhibitor, 5-10 mg twice daily. CD4+ and CD8+ T cells were sorted from PBMCs. cDNA serving as the sequencing template came from extracted, reverse transcribed RNA. The method was immunoSEQ multiplex PCR; TCRdb's version includes in-frame clones alone and lacks a portion of them. The sample has fewer than 200,000 clones; 50% to 75% are singletons. This sample comprised CD4+ T cells sorted from blood, obtained between weeks 55 and 65, from a patient treated with tofacitinib. The rearrangement joins TRBV2 to TRBJ2-1, with no clear D. The source of this sequence is a human donor with alopecia areata. The CDR3, as DNA: TGTGCCAGCAGTGCCACTTCAAAGGTTGAGCAGTTCTTC. Residues: CASSATSKVEQFF.